Each of the 2 T cell receptor beta chains below was sequenced from the same sample in a study of blood T cell repertoires in COVID-19 (TCRdb year 2020). The library was prepared using the immunoSEQ multiplex PCR assay. TCRdb obtained this table from immuneACCESS and retained in-frame rearrangements with V and J assigned. These tables miss some clones; where compared with another copy, unresolved V genes account for less than half of the shortfall, and the remainder is unexplained. In this sample the table shows around 200,000 clones, around nine tenths of which occur a single time. Together, the top ten hold roughly 3% of the sample. Sequencing was done on a sample of peripheral blood. These receptors all come from a man in his 70s with acute or convalescent COVID-19.

This clone has more than one count but fewer than ten. The V gene is TRBV5-1, the J gene TRBJ1-4, with a tentative D call TRBD1 (5 bases). The CDR3 covers 13 residues. Germline V gives CDR1 SGHRS, CDR2 YFSETQ. Trimming removed 6 bases at V and 8 bases at J, with 14 bases between. CDR3 in DNA: TGCGCCAGCAACCCAGGGTGGGGAGAAAAACTGTTTTTT. This codes for CASNPGWGEKLFF.

The chain has TRBV28 and TRBJ2-7, with 7 bases that match TRBD1. The germline gives CDR1 MDHEN, CDR2 SYDVKM. The junction had 8 bases not matched to a gene; V was cut back by 7 bases and J by 2 bases. CDR3 size: 14 residues. CDR3 amino acids: CASTQGVDPYEQYF. The CDR3 DNA sequence: TGTGCCAGCACTCAGGGGGTCGATCCCTACGAGCAGTACTTC.